Below are 25 T cell receptor beta chains sequenced from a single sample in a study of blood T cell repertoires in COVID-19. Profiled with immunoSEQ multiplex PCR; TCRdb holds only in-frame clones, not every one. The data show 110,000 or so clones, with about 85% seen just once and approximately 13% held by the top ten. Sequenced material: peripheral blood. The source of these receptors is a human donor in a cohort sampled during active COVID-19.

The chain has TRBV7-2 and TRBJ2-7, with 11 bases that match TRBD2. The trim removed 3 bases at V and 3 bases at J, leaving 4 bases unmatched. Germline V gene lookup returns CDR1 SGHTA and CDR2 FQGNSA. The CDR3 covers 15 residues. CDR3 bases: TGTGCCAGCAGCTTCTCCGGGACTAGCGGCTACGAGCAGTACTTC. Protein sequence: CASSFSGTSGYEQYF.

This clone came up a few times. The chain combines TRBV7-2 with TRBJ1-5; no definite D call. Trimming took 1 base from V and 2 from J, leaving 3 bases between them. This CDR3 is 13 amino acids long. Looked up from germline, CDR1 is SGHTA and CDR2 is FQGNSA. The CDR3 coding sequence is TGTGCCAGCAGCTTAGTCGGCAATCAGCCCCAGCATTTT. Protein: CASSLVGNQPQHF.

This rearrangement joins TRBV7-2 to TRBJ1-3; maybe TRBD1 (5 bases). CDR3 size: 16 residues. V lost 3 bases to trimming and J lost 4 bases, with 16 bases between them. Looked up from germline, CDR1 is SGHTA and CDR2 is FQGNSA. Written as DNA, the CDR3 is TGTGCCAGCAGCTTCGGGGGGGTCAGTACCGGAAACACCATATATTTT. Translation gives CASSFGGVSTGNTIYF. The full variable domain, rest sourced from reference TRBV7-2 and TRBJ1-3, is GAGVSQSPSNKVTEKGKDVELRCDPISGHTALYWYRQSLGQGLEFLIYFQGNSAPDKSGLPSDRFSAERTGGSVSTLTIQRTQQEDSAVYLCASSFGGVSTGNTIYFGEGSWLTVV.

The chain links TRBV28 to TRBJ2-1; 9 nucleotides match TRBD2. The CDR3 runs to 15 residues. Germline V CDR1 and CDR2: MDHEN, SYDVKM. V trimming: 4 bases; J trimming: 1 base; junction bases outside the gene matches: 2. This CDR3 is CASSSAGGSYNEQFF. The CDR3 nucleotides are TGTGCCAGCAGTTCAGCGGGGGGTTCCTACAATGAGCAGTTCTTC.

V is TRBV11-3 and J is TRBJ2-5; 8 nucleotides match TRBD2. This CDR3 comprises 15 residues. CDR1 is SGHNT, CDR2 YENEEA, per germline. After removal of 1 base from V and 0 bases from J, the junction contained 1 base not matched to a gene. CDR3 bases: TGTGCCAGCAGCTTAGGACTAGCGAACCAAGAGACCCAGTACTTC. Its translation: CASSLGLANQETQYF.

The V and J genes are TRBV7-8 and TRBJ1-1; unclear D gene. The ends were cut back, 5 bases at V and 8 bases at J, with 21 bases in the middle. Germline V gene data show CDR1 as SGHVS and CDR2 as FQNEAQ. This CDR3 spans 15 amino acids. The CDR3 DNA sequence: TGTGCCAGCAGCCGAGCGGGCCAGACCTCACCCGAAGCTTTCTTT. Protein product: CASSRAGQTSPEAFF.

The chain links TRBV15 to TRBJ1-5, with D maybe TRBD1 (6 bases). Germline V lookup: CDR1 LNHNV, CDR2 YYDKDF (reference sequence). The CDR3 is 15 residues long. V was shortened by 4 bases and J by 7 bases, with 17 bases between the two germline ends. Here the CDR3 reads CATSKGVGEGQPQHF. In nucleotides, the CDR3 is TGTGCCACCAGCAAGGGGGTGGGGGAAGGGCAGCCCCAGCATTTT.

V and J are TRBV29-1 and TRBJ1-4, with 8 bases lining up with TRBD1. Germline V gene lookup returns CDR1 SQVTM and CDR2 ANQGSEA. The CDR3 runs to 13 residues. J gave up 8 bases and V 4 bases, and 6 bases lay outside the gene matches. CDR3 in amino acids: CSVAYRGGEKLFF. The CDR3 nucleotides read TGCAGCGTTGCCTACAGGGGGGGCGAAAAACTGTTTTTT.

This clone occurred a few times. The rearrangement uses TRBV6-2 or TRBV6-3 and TRBJ1-1; D might be TRBD1 (6 bases). This CDR3 contains 13 residues. Trimming removed 6 bases at V and 7 bases at J, with 15 bases between. Per germline, CDR1 MNHEY and CDR2 SVGEGT. CDR3 nucleotide sequence: TGTGCCAGCAGCGCGGGGGCCGAGGTTGAAGCTTTCTTT. It codes for CASSAGAEVEAFF.

The genes are TRBV27 and TRBJ1-1; possibly TRBD1 for D (5 bases). The CDR3 runs 13 residues. Germline values: CDR1 MNHEY, CDR2 SMNVEV (reference sequence). With 5 bases removed from V and 4 bases from J, the gap between germline ends came to 11 bases. Written as DNA, the CDR3 is TGTGCCAGCAGTCTCCGGGGGGTCACTGAAGCTTTCTTT. Translating gives CASSLRGVTEAFF.

The rearrangement links TRBV24-1 to TRBJ2-7, with TRBD1 identical over 7 bases. V trimming: 4 bases; J trimming: 4 bases; junction bases outside the gene matches: 6. Looked up from germline, CDR1 is KGHDR and CDR2 is SFDVKD. This CDR3 spans 14 amino acids. The CDR3 here is CATSDTGTDYEQYF. As DNA, the CDR3 is TGTGCCACCAGTGACACCGGGACAGATTACGAGCAGTACTTC.

The chain is built from TRBV5-1 and TRBJ1-5; D possibly corresponds to TRBD1 (5 bases). Trimming cost V 5 bases and J 0 bases, with 9 bases left between them. The CDR3 is 14 residues long. CDR1 and CDR2 from the germline V gene are SGHRS and YFSETQ. The CDR3 sequence is CASSWGDSNQPQHF. The CDR3, as DNA: TGCGCCAGCAGTTGGGGGGATAGCAATCAGCCCCAGCATTTT. The variable domain in full, completed from reference TRBV5-1 and TRBJ1-5, reads KAGVTQTPRYLIKTRGQQVTLSCSPISGHRSVSWYQQTPGQGLQFLFEYFSETQRNKGNFPGRFSGRQFSNSRSEMNVSTLELGDSALYLCASSWGDSNQPQHFGDGTRLSIL.

A single count supports this clone. V is TRBV6-5 and J is TRBJ2-3, with D possibly TRBD1 on 6 matching bases. The germline gives CDR1 MNHEY, CDR2 SVGAGI. Trimming took off 7 bases at V and 4 bases at J, with 12 bases between the two ends. CDR3 length: 13 residues. The CDR3, as DNA: TGTGCCAGCAACGACCCAGGGGCAGATACGCAGTATTTT. Encoded protein: CASNDPGADTQYF.

J is TRBJ2-1 and V is TRBV2; 12 bases map to TRBD2. CDR3 length: 14 amino acids. The germline CDR1 and CDR2 sequences are SNHLY and FYNNEI. The V segment lost 5 bases and the J segment 8 bases; nucleotides outside the gene matches: 4. Here the CDR3 DNA reads TGTGCCAGCAGTTTTCGACTAGCGGGGGATGAGCAGTTCTTC. It translates to CASSFRLAGDEQFF. Supplemented by reference TRBV2 and TRBJ2-1, the full variable domain reads EPEVTQTPSHQVTQMGQEVILRCVPISNHLYFYWYRQILGQKVEFLVSFYNNEISEKSEIFDDQFSVERPDGSNFTLKIRSTKLEDSAMYFCASSFRLAGDEQFFGPGTRLTVL.

This clone has only a few counts. V is TRBV7-3 and J is TRBJ2-6; 10 nucleotides match TRBD1. This CDR3 region has 19 residues. Germline CDR1 reads SGHTA; CDR2 reads FQGTGA. J was trimmed by 1 base and V by 5 bases; bases with no gene match: 11. The CDR3 nucleotides read TGTGCCAGCAGCCCGTTGCGACAGGGGGCTTTTTCTGGGGCCAACGTCCTGACTTTC. It encodes CASSPLRQGAFSGANVLTF.

The CDR3 DNA sequence: TGTGCCAGCAGTACTAGCGGGGGAGCCCCTCAAGAGCAGTTCTTC. It encodes CASSTSGGAPQEQFF. This rearrangement joins TRBV28 to TRBJ2-1; 11 bases align to TRBD2. Germline CDR1 and CDR2: MDHEN and SYDVKM. This CDR3 spans 15 amino acids. Germline trimming cut 5 bases from V and 10 bases from J; bases unmatched to any gene: 10.

The chain employs TRBV9 and TRBJ2-1, with TRBD2 identical over 9 bases. Germline V lookup: CDR1 SGDLS, CDR2 YYNGEE. The CDR3 extends over 15 amino acids. J gave up 3 bases and V 1 base, and 2 bases lay outside the gene matches. As DNA, the CDR3 is TGTGCCAGCAGCGTATCGACTAGCGGCTACAATGAGCAGTTCTTC. It is translated as CASSVSTSGYNEQFF. Supplemented by reference TRBV9 and TRBJ2-1, the full variable domain reads DSGVTQTPKHLITATGQRVTLRCSPRSGDLSVYWYQQSLDQGLQFLIQYYNGEERAKGNILERFSAQQFPDLHSELNLSSLELGDSALYFCASSVSTSGYNEQFFGPGTRLTVL.

The chain is built from TRBV20-1 and TRBJ1-2, with TRBD1 matching 7 bases. Per germline, CDR1 DFQATT and CDR2 SNEGSKA (reference sequence). The trim removed 3 bases at V and 1 base at J, leaving 5 bases unmatched. CDR3 size: 14 residues. CDR3 in amino acids: CSASKGQLNYGYTF. CDR3 bases: TGCAGTGCTAGTAAGGGACAGCTTAACTATGGCTACACCTTC.

The V and J genes are TRBV7-2 and TRBJ1-3; perhaps TRBD1 as D (6 bases). Trimming shortened V by 0 bases and J by 4 bases, and 10 bases separated the two germline ends. Germline CDR1 SGHTA, CDR2 FQGNSA. The CDR3 contains 15 residues. The CDR3 protein is CASSLAGQFGNTIYF. The CDR3 DNA is TGTGCCAGCAGCTTAGCCGGACAGTTCGGAAACACCATATATTTT.

The rearrangement links TRBV5-3 to TRBJ2-1; a possible D gene is TRBD2 (5 bases). TRBV5-3 is assigned to the ORF class and has an uncertain function. CDR3 length equals 13 residues. V was cut by 7 bases and J by 5 bases, with 13 bases left in between. The chain's CDR3 is CARLTRENNEQFF. The CDR3 bases are TGTGCCAGATTAACGAGGGAGAACAATGAGCAGTTCTTC.

The genes are TRBV24-1 and TRBJ1-1; possibly TRBD1 for D (5 bases). CDR3 size: 13 residues. Trimming pared 4 bases from V and 6 bases from J, leaving 11 bases between. Germline lookup yields CDR1 KGHDR and CDR2 SFDVKD. CDR3 residues: CATSEAGLPEAFF. The CDR3, as DNA: TGTGCCACCAGTGAAGCAGGGTTGCCTGAAGCTTTCTTT.

The chain links TRBV2 to TRBJ2-3, with TRBD2 identical over 7 bases. V lost 3 bases, J lost 2 bases, and 8 bases stayed unmatched. CDR3 length: 16 amino acids. Germline CDR1 SNHLY, CDR2 FYNNEI. This CDR3 reads CASSDPSGMITDTQYF. Here the CDR3 DNA reads TGTGCCAGCAGTGACCCTAGCGGAATGATCACAGATACGCAGTATTTT.

CDR3 DNA: TGTGCCTGGAGTGCAGGGGGCAATCAGCCCCAGCATTTT. Translation: CAWSAGGNQPQHF. The chain carries TRBV30 and TRBJ1-5; possible D gene TRBD1, 6 bases. The CDR3 extends over 13 amino acids. In germline, CDR1 is GTSNPN, CDR2 SVGIG (reference sequence). Trimming cost V 1 base and J 2 bases, with 6 bases left between them. Using reference TRBV30 and TRBJ1-5 for the parts outside the CDR3, the full variable domain is SQTIHQWPATLVQPVGSPLSLECTVEGTSNPNLYWYRQAAGRGLQLLFYSVGIGQISSEVPQNLSASRPQDRQFILSSKKLLLSDSGFYLCAWSAGGNQPQHFGDGTRLSIL.

This sequence joins TRBV5-4 and TRBJ2-1; D gene uncertain. This CDR3 contains 14 residues. Germline V gene data show CDR1 as SGHNT and CDR2 as YYREEE (reference sequence). Between the trimmed V and J ends, which lost 1 base and 4 bases, there was a span of 9 bases. CDR3 DNA sequence: TGTGCCAGCAGCTTGAGTATGGAGTACAATGAGCAGTTCTTC. Encoded protein: CASSLSMEYNEQFF.

The chain employs TRBV6-5 and TRBJ1-1; possibly TRBD1 for D (5 bases). The germline V gene encodes CDR1 MNHEY and CDR2 SVGAGI. V was trimmed by 6 bases and J by 3 bases, leaving 11 bases between them. CDR3 length: 13 residues. CDR3 sequence reads: CASRSVGDTEAFF. The CDR3 DNA sequence: TGTGCCAGCAGGTCGGTAGGGGACACTGAAGCTTTCTTT.